This T cell receptor (beta chain) is from a study of T-cell memory formation after mild COVID-19. Each CDR3 protein is one row after TCRdb ran MiXCR on the 5' RACE reads. This sample carries roughly 130,000 distinct CDR3 sequences, about 5.9% of them seen once, and the ten largest clones take over 2%. The CDR3 is made up of 17 amino acids. Trimming at V came to 1 base and at J to 2 bases, leaving 8 bases not matched to a gene. This clonotype was detected only a few times. This sequence originates from an adult woman who had mild COVID-19 (a few samples of this study predate the infection). Cell type and time point are not known. This chain uses TRBV12-3 or TRBV12-4 with TRBJ2-4, with TRBD2 matching over 7 bases. The sequencing sample was made of PBMCs or a T cell subset sorted from them (not recorded which). CDR3 sequence reads: CASSLERGSLSKNIQYF. The CDR3 DNA sequence: TGTGCCAGCAGTTTAGAGCGCGGGAGCCTTTCCAAAAACATTCAGTACTTC.